This TCR beta chain was documented in a study of vaccination effects on CD4 cells after COVID-19. Background on the study: The median interval between the second dose and post-vaccine sampling was 72 days.

The CDR3 runs to 14 residues. The germline V and J ends were trimmed by 3 bases and 5 bases, with 14 bases remaining between them. The germline gives CDR1 SGHDT, CDR2 YYEEEE. Comment on this clone: The antigen remains unidentified.

General study results and limits: Few convalescent patients, and no early post-infection timepoints, were available to the study. Marked clonal contraction was seen in infection- and vaccine-induced clones late after vaccination.

CD4+ T cells were isolated after 10 days of culture. Each person got two doses of an mRNA SARS-CoV-2 vaccine, BNT162b2 or mRNA-1273. Vaccinees lacked prior SARS-CoV-2 infection and tested negative for nucleocapsid antibodies. Clones were read by immunoSEQ multiplex PCR, and TCRdb kept only the in-frame ones, dropping some. The sample has tens of thousands of clones; 65% to 80% are singletons. The sequence derives from a human donor who received a COVID-19 vaccine. The chain carries TRBV5-6 and TRBJ2-5; possibly TRBD1 or TRBD2 for D (5 bases each). Sequenced material: CD4+ T cells from PBMCs cultured without peptide, taken after COVID-19 vaccination. Here the CDR3 reads CASSWNRGWETQYF. The DNA for the CDR3 is TGTGCCAGCAGCTGGAATCGGGGCTGGGAGACCCAGTACTTC. The full variable domain, its missing parts supplied by reference TRBV5-6 and TRBJ2-5, is DAGVTQSPTHLIKTRGQQVTLRCSPKSGHDTVSWYQQALGQGPQFIFQYYEEEERQRGNFPDRFSGHQFPNYSSELNVNALLLGDSALYLCASSWNRGWETQYFGPGTRLLVL.